These T cell receptor beta chains were read from a single sample in a study of T cells after yellow fever vaccination. One entry per CDR3 protein, called by TCRdb with MiXCR from the 5' RACE reads. The repertoire consists of about 430,000 distinct CDR3 sequences, with around 19% occurring once and the leading ten covering about 18%. This specimen was PBMCs, taken before the yellow fever booster vaccination. The receptors stem from a man between 18 and 35 years old who received the YFV17D yellow fever vaccine. Each CDR3 is given with its conserved first and last residue. A D gene is named only where the DNA matches it firmly. Clone size is not always given. Where it is, it says once, few, many or a class for expanded clones.

V gene: TRBV6-6
clone size: few
D gene: TRBD2
J gene: TRBJ2-5
CDR3 DNA: TGTGCCAGCAGCTCCGGGACTAGCGGGGGGGTGGAGACCCAGTACTTC
CDR3 protein: CASSSGTSGGVETQYF

V gene: TRBV20-1
clone size: -
D gene: TRBD1
J gene: TRBJ1-1
CDR3 DNA: TGCAGTGCTAGAGGGACAGGGTCTGGGAACACTGAAGCTTTCTTT
CDR3 protein: CSARGTGSGNTEAFF

V gene: TRBV6-2/TRBV6-3
clone size: -
D gene: -
J gene: TRBJ1-5
CDR3 DNA: TGTGCCAGCAGTTACCCCCCGGGTTGGGTTTGGCAGCCCCAGCATTTT
CDR3 protein: CASSYPPGWVWQPQHF

V gene: TRBV10-3
clone size: few
D gene: -
J gene: TRBJ2-1
CDR3 DNA: TGTGCCACCCTCCTTAGCGGGACAGACAATGAGCAGTTCTTC
CDR3 protein: CATLLSGTDNEQFF

V gene: TRBV12-3/TRBV12-4
clone size: -
D gene: -
J gene: TRBJ1-5
CDR3 DNA: TGTGCCAGCAGTGCACACAGGGAAAATCAGCCCCAGCATTTT
CDR3 protein: CASSAHRENQPQHF

V gene: TRBV11-2
clone size: few
D gene: -
J gene: TRBJ2-5
CDR3 DNA: TGTGCCAGCAGCAATCCGAGGGAGACCCAGTACTTC
CDR3 protein: CASSNPRETQYF

V gene: TRBV29-1
clone size: -
D gene: TRBD1
J gene: TRBJ2-3
CDR3 DNA: TGCAGCGTTGAGAGGACAGGGGGTACAGATACGCAGTATTTT
CDR3 protein: CSVERTGGTDTQYF

V gene: TRBV20-1
clone size: -
D gene: TRBD1
J gene: TRBJ2-3
CDR3 DNA: TGCAGTGCAAGGGGGCAGGACGGGGACACGCAGTATTTT
CDR3 protein: CSARGQDGDTQYF

V gene: TRBV4-2
clone size: once
D gene: TRBD1
J gene: TRBJ2-7
CDR3 DNA: TGTGCCAGCAGCCAAGATGGGACAGGGTTGTACGAGCAGTACTTC
CDR3 protein: CASSQDGTGLYEQYF

V gene: TRBV6-5
clone size: many
D gene: -
J gene: TRBJ2-3
CDR3 DNA: TGTGCCAGCAGTTACTCCGCGGTGAGCACAGATACGCAGTATTTT
CDR3 protein: CASSYSAVSTDTQYF

V gene: TRBV7-2
clone size: -
D gene: -
J gene: TRBJ2-3
CDR3 DNA: TGTGCCAGCAGCTCCCGTTGGGTGGCTAGCACAGATACGCAGTATTTT
CDR3 protein: CASSSRWVASTDTQYF

V gene: TRBV5-1
clone size: many
D gene: TRBD2
J gene: TRBJ2-5
CDR3 DNA: TGCGCCAGCAGCTTGGGGCTAGCGGGGGCAGAGACCCAGTACTTC
CDR3 protein: CASSLGLAGAETQYF

V gene: TRBV5-1
clone size: few
D gene: -
J gene: TRBJ2-3
CDR3 DNA: TGCGCCAGCAGCTTGTATGGGGGGCCAGCAGATACGCAGTATTTT
CDR3 protein: CASSLYGGPADTQYF

V gene: TRBV6-2/TRBV6-3
clone size: -
D gene: -
J gene: TRBJ1-1
CDR3 DNA: TGTGCCAGCAGTTACTCCGCCTTAGCTTTCTTT
CDR3 protein: CASSYSALAFF

V gene: TRBV6-5
clone size: many
D gene: -
J gene: TRBJ1-1
CDR3 DNA: TGTGCCAGCAGTGGGACGTCTGAAGCTTTCTTT
CDR3 protein: CASSGTSEAFF

V gene: TRBV5-1
clone size: many
D gene: TRBD1
J gene: TRBJ2-7
CDR3 DNA: TGCGCCAGCAGCGTGACAGGGAATTACGAGCAGTACTTC
CDR3 protein: CASSVTGNYEQYF

V gene: TRBV5-4
clone size: many
D gene: TRBD2
J gene: TRBJ2-2
CDR3 DNA: TGTGCCAGCAGCCCGAGGACTAGCCTAACCGGGGAGCTGTTTTTT
CDR3 protein: CASSPRTSLTGELFF

V gene: TRBV6-5
clone size: few
D gene: -
J gene: TRBJ2-1
CDR3 DNA: TGTGCCAGCAGTCGAGTCTCCGGGGACAATGAGCAGTTCTTC
CDR3 protein: CASSRVSGDNEQFF

V gene: TRBV29-1
clone size: few
D gene: -
J gene: TRBJ1-2
CDR3 DNA: TGCAGCGTTGAAGAGGAGGGGTACTATGGCTACACCTTC
CDR3 protein: CSVEEEGYYGYTF

V gene: TRBV7-2
clone size: -
D gene: -
J gene: TRBJ2-5
CDR3 DNA: TGTGCCAGCAGCTTCCAGGGGGGCAGGGGGGAAGAGACCCAGTACTTC
CDR3 protein: CASSFQGGRGEETQYF

V gene: TRBV20-1
clone size: -
D gene: TRBD1
J gene: TRBJ1-1
CDR3 DNA: TGCAGTGCTAGAGACTCCGGGACAGGGTTCACTGAAGCTTTCTTT
CDR3 protein: CSARDSGTGFTEAFF

V gene: TRBV5-6
clone size: -
D gene: -
J gene: TRBJ1-2
CDR3 DNA: TGTGCCAGCCACAGGGAGGGTTTCCCCCATGGCTACACCTTC
CDR3 protein: CASHREGFPHGYTF

V gene: TRBV5-1
clone size: -
D gene: -
J gene: TRBJ1-2
CDR3 DNA: TGCGCCAGCAGCCTCTTTGAGGGAATACCCTATGGCTACACCTTC
CDR3 protein: CASSLFEGIPYGYTF

V gene: TRBV4-1
clone size: -
D gene: -
J gene: TRBJ1-2
CDR3 DNA: TGCGCCAGCAGCCAAGCTGAACCTACGGGGTATGGCTACACCTTC
CDR3 protein: CASSQAEPTGYGYTF

V gene: TRBV7-2
clone size: -
D gene: -
J gene: TRBJ1-5
CDR3 DNA: TGTGCCAGCAGCTTTCGGGCGAATCAGCCCCAGCATTTT
CDR3 protein: CASSFRANQPQHF

V gene: TRBV20-1
clone size: -
D gene: -
J gene: TRBJ1-5
CDR3 DNA: TGCAGTGCTAGAGATCGGCATCAGCCCCAGCATTTT
CDR3 protein: CSARDRHQPQHF

V gene: TRBV25-1
clone size: -
D gene: -
J gene: TRBJ2-3
CDR3 DNA: TGTGCCAGCAGTCCCCGCAGTCACACAGATACGCAGTATTTT
CDR3 protein: CASSPRSHTDTQYF

V gene: TRBV5-1
clone size: -
D gene: -
J gene: TRBJ2-5
CDR3 DNA: TGCGCCAGCAGCCTCCAACCCCCGGGCCAAGAGACCCAGTACTTC
CDR3 protein: CASSLQPPGQETQYF

V gene: TRBV4-2
clone size: -
D gene: -
J gene: TRBJ1-2
CDR3 DNA: TGTGCCAGCAGCCTTAACTCGGGGGCGCCGACCCAGTTAAATGGCTACACCTTC
CDR3 protein: CASSLNSGAPTQLNGYTF

V gene: TRBV7-9
clone size: -
D gene: -
J gene: TRBJ1-2
CDR3 DNA: TGTGCCAGCAGCTCCCCTCAATTCGGGGTATGGTATGGCTACACCTTC
CDR3 protein: CASSSPQFGVWYGYTF

V gene: TRBV7-6
clone size: few
D gene: TRBD2
J gene: TRBJ2-2
CDR3 DNA: TGTGCCAGCAGCTTAGGACGGGACTACCCCCTGGGGGAGCTGTTTTTT
CDR3 protein: CASSLGRDYPLGELFF

V gene: TRBV7-9
clone size: many
D gene: -
J gene: TRBJ2-2
CDR3 DNA: TGTGCCAGCAGGAAAAACCGAGACGGCGACACCGGGGAGCTGTTTTTT
CDR3 protein: CASRKNRDGDTGELFF

V gene: TRBV18
clone size: many
D gene: -
J gene: TRBJ1-2
CDR3 DNA: TGTGCCAGCTCACCCGGACAGTGGGGTTTCACCTTC
CDR3 protein: CASSPGQWGFTF

V gene: TRBV9
clone size: few
D gene: -
J gene: TRBJ1-2
CDR3 DNA: TGTGCCAGCAGCGTAAGGGACAACACCTATGGCTACACCTTC
CDR3 protein: CASSVRDNTYGYTF

V gene: TRBV7-2
clone size: many
D gene: TRBD2
J gene: TRBJ2-7
CDR3 DNA: TGTGCCAGCAGCCGTGTCCTAGCGGGGGCCACCCCCTACGAGCAGTACTTC
CDR3 protein: CASSRVLAGATPYEQYF

V gene: TRBV3-1
clone size: -
D gene: TRBD1
J gene: TRBJ2-3
CDR3 DNA: TGTGCCAGCAGCTGGGACAGGATTGCGACAGATACGCAGTATTTT
CDR3 protein: CASSWDRIATDTQYF

V gene: TRBV27
clone size: -
D gene: -
J gene: TRBJ1-1
CDR3 DNA: TGTGCCAGCAGTTTATCGCTTGGGGGCACTGAAGCTTTCTTT
CDR3 protein: CASSLSLGGTEAFF

V gene: TRBV5-1
clone size: -
D gene: -
J gene: TRBJ1-6
CDR3 DNA: TGCGCCAGCACCTTTACCGGCAACCTCGGGAATTCACCCCTCCACTTT
CDR3 protein: CASTFTGNLGNSPLHF

V gene: TRBV7-2
clone size: -
D gene: TRBD2
J gene: TRBJ2-5
CDR3 DNA: TGTGCCAGCAGCTTAGTATGGCTAGCGGAAGAGACCCAGTACTTC
CDR3 protein: CASSLVWLAEETQYF

V gene: TRBV4-1
clone size: few
D gene: -
J gene: TRBJ1-5
CDR3 DNA: TGCGCCAGCAGCCACGGCAGGTTTAGCAATCAGCCCCAGCATTTT
CDR3 protein: CASSHGRFSNQPQHF

V gene: TRBV29-1
clone size: few
D gene: TRBD1
J gene: TRBJ2-2
CDR3 DNA: TGCAGCGTTTCCCGGACAGGGGTGAACACCGGGGAGCTGTTTTTT
CDR3 protein: CSVSRTGVNTGELFF

V gene: TRBV5-1
clone size: few
D gene: -
J gene: TRBJ2-1
CDR3 DNA: TGCGCCAGCAGTATAGGTTGGAATGAGCAGTTCTTC
CDR3 protein: CASSIGWNEQFF

V gene: TRBV7-2
clone size: -
D gene: TRBD2
J gene: TRBJ2-3
CDR3 DNA: TGTGCCAGCACCGCCCCAATACTAGCGGGGGGGCTTTGGTGGTATTTT
CDR3 protein: CASTAPILAGGLWWYF

V gene: TRBV6-6
clone size: -
D gene: -
J gene: TRBJ2-5
CDR3 DNA: TGTGCCAGCAGGCCGGGACTCTGGGAGACCCAGTACTTC
CDR3 protein: CASRPGLWETQYF

V gene: TRBV25-1
clone size: -
D gene: TRBD1
J gene: TRBJ2-7
CDR3 DNA: TGTGCCAGCAGTGAATCGGGCAGGGGGTACTCCTACGAGCAGTACTTC
CDR3 protein: CASSESGRGYSYEQYF

V gene: TRBV7-2
clone size: -
D gene: -
J gene: TRBJ1-1
CDR3 DNA: TGTGCCAGCAGCTTAGGGACGTCGAGGACTGAAGCTTTCTTT
CDR3 protein: CASSLGTSRTEAFF

V gene: TRBV7-2
clone size: -
D gene: -
J gene: TRBJ1-2
CDR3 DNA: TGTGCCAGCAGCTTAGGAGGGGCCGCGGGGCTGGGCTACACCTTC
CDR3 protein: CASSLGGAAGLGYTF

V gene: TRBV6-1
clone size: -
D gene: TRBD1
J gene: TRBJ1-2
CDR3 DNA: TGTGCCAGCAGAACCGGGACAGCCCCATATGGCTACACCTTC
CDR3 protein: CASRTGTAPYGYTF

V gene: TRBV6-5
clone size: -
D gene: -
J gene: TRBJ2-3
CDR3 DNA: TGTGCCAGCAGTCCCGGGACATTGGGCCCAGATACGCAGTATTTT
CDR3 protein: CASSPGTLGPDTQYF

V gene: TRBV5-6
clone size: few
D gene: -
J gene: TRBJ1-3
CDR3 DNA: TGTGCCAGCAGCTCCCGAGGTCTCGGAAACACCATATATTTT
CDR3 protein: CASSSRGLGNTIYF

V gene: TRBV5-1
clone size: -
D gene: -
J gene: TRBJ2-5
CDR3 DNA: TGCGCCAGCAGCTTCCAGACGGAACAAGAGACCCAGTACTTC
CDR3 protein: CASSFQTEQETQYF

V gene: TRBV20-1
clone size: -
D gene: -
J gene: TRBJ1-1
CDR3 DNA: TGCAGTGCTAGTGGGTCGGGGAACACTGAAGCTTTCTTT
CDR3 protein: CSASGSGNTEAFF

V gene: TRBV7-9
clone size: few
D gene: TRBD1
J gene: TRBJ1-2
CDR3 DNA: TGTGCCAGCAGCTTATCTGACAGGGAGGCCTATGGCTACACCTTC
CDR3 protein: CASSLSDREAYGYTF

V gene: TRBV7-2
clone size: few
D gene: -
J gene: TRBJ2-4
CDR3 DNA: TGTGCCAGCAGGGGGGTTGGAGGACTAGCCAAAAACATTCAGTACTTC
CDR3 protein: CASRGVGGLAKNIQYF

V gene: TRBV4-2
clone size: -
D gene: -
J gene: TRBJ1-3
CDR3 DNA: TGTGCCAGCAGCCAAGAACCGGCCCCAGGGGAGAACACCATATATTTT
CDR3 protein: CASSQEPAPGENTIYF

V gene: TRBV6-5
clone size: once
D gene: -
J gene: TRBJ1-2
CDR3 DNA: TGTGCCAGCAGCCCAGGGCCAGGGGGCTACACCTTC
CDR3 protein: CASSPGPGGYTF

V gene: TRBV7-6
clone size: many
D gene: -
J gene: TRBJ2-1
CDR3 DNA: TGTGCCAGCAGCGCGAGCTCCTACAATGAGCAGTTCTTC
CDR3 protein: CASSASSYNEQFF